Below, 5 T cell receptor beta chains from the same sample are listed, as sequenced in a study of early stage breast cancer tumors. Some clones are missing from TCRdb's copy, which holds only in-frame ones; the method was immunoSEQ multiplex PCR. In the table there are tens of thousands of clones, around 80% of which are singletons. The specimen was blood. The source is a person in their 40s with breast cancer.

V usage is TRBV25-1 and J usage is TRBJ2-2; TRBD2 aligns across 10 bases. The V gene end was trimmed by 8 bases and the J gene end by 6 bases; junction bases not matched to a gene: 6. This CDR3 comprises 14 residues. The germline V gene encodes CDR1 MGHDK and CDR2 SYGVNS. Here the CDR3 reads CASDESGRAGELFF. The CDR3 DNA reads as TGTGCCAGCGACGAGAGCGGGAGGGCCGGGGAGCTGTTTTTT.

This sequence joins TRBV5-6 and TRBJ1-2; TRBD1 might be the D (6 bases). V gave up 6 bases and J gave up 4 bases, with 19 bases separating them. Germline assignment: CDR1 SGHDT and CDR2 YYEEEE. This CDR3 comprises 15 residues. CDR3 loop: CASTPFGTLSYGYTF. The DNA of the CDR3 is TGTGCCAGCACCCCCTTCGGGACATTATCCTATGGCTACACCTTC.

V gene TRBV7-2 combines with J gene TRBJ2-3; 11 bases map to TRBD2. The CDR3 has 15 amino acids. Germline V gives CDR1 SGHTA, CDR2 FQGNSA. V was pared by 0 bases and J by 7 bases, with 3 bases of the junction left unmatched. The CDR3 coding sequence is TGTGCCAGCAGCTTAGCACTAGCGGGAGAGTATACGCAGTATTTT. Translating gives CASSLALAGEYTQYF.

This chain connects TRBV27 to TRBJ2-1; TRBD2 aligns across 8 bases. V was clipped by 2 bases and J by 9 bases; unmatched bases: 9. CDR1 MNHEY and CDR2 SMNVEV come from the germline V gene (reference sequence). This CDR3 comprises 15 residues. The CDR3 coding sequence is TGTGCCAGCAGTTTAGGGGCGGGAGGATGGGGTGAGCAGTTCTTC. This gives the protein CASSLGAGGWGEQFF.

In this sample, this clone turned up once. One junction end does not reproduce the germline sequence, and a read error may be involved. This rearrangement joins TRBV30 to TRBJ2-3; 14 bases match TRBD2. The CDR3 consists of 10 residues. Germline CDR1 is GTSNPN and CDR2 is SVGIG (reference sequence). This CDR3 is CAAGLAGVSF. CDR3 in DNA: TGTGCCGCGGGACTAGCGGGAGTCAGTTTT.